The rows below give T cell receptor beta chains drawn from one sample of a study of Graves' ophthalmopathy and Graves' hyperthyroidism. TCRdb reanalysed the multiplex PCR reads using MiXCR and keeps one entry per CDR3 protein. The sample lists roughly 700,000 distinct CDR3 sequences, approximately 40% occurring once. The source material was peripheral blood. These receptors originate from an adult man with Graves' ophthalmopathy. CDR3s leave out the opening cysteine and the closing phenylalanine or tryptophan. D genes are given only for firm matches. Only part of the rows carry a size: once, few, many, or a class if the clone is expanded.

size: .
V: TRBV7-2
D: .
J: TRBJ2-2
CDR3: ASAGVNTGELF

size: .
V: TRBV20-1
D: TRBD1
J: TRBJ1-6
CDR3: SASGTAESSPLH

size: few
V: TRBV20-1
D: .
J: TRBJ1-3
CDR3: SARGNPGPTSPIY

size: .
V: TRBV10-3
D: .
J: TRBJ1-4
CDR3: AISEGHSNEKLF

size: many
V: TRBV20-1
D: .
J: TRBJ1-2
CDR3: SASRPRTENGYT

size: few
V: TRBV7-3
D: .
J: TRBJ2-2
CDR3: ASGILGLTGELF

size: many
V: TRBV19
D: TRBD2
J: TRBJ2-7
CDR3: ASSSVAGGRTEQY

size: many
V: TRBV19
D: TRBD1
J: TRBJ1-1
CDR3: ASIRQGGMNTEAF

size: .
V: TRBV10-3
D: .
J: TRBJ2-7
CDR3: ASSIGALYEQY

size: .
V: TRBV7-8
D: TRBD1
J: TRBJ2-7
CDR3: ASSLSAGGEQY

size: many
V: TRBV24-1
D: .
J: TRBJ1-2
CDR3: ATSDSRTDNYGYT

size: few
V: TRBV6-6
D: .
J: TRBJ2-5
CDR3: ASSETGLVTQY

size: .
V: TRBV2
D: .
J: TRBJ1-4
CDR3: ASSVVAGGQTNEKLF

size: .
V: TRBV5-1
D: TRBD2
J: TRBJ2-7
CDR3: ASSFWTSGRGEQY

size: .
V: TRBV24-1
D: .
J: TRBJ2-3
CDR3: ATSVGTASTDTQY

size: .
V: TRBV9
D: .
J: TRBJ2-2
CDR3: ASSAHLENGELF

size: many
V: TRBV9
D: TRBD1
J: TRBJ1-1
CDR3: ASSVRQGSEAF

size: few
V: TRBV29-1
D: .
J: TRBJ2-1
CDR3: SVDGTYNEQF

size: .
V: TRBV25-1
D: .
J: TRBJ1-1
CDR3: ASSYSTTLNTEAF

size: many
V: TRBV29-1
D: .
J: TRBJ1-1
CDR3: SALREAEAF

size: .
V: TRBV19
D: TRBD1
J: TRBJ1-1
CDR3: ASIESPGQGGTEAF

size: .
V: TRBV29-1
D: .
J: TRBJ1-1
CDR3: STRDLNTEAF

size: .
V: TRBV7-9
D: TRBD1
J: TRBJ1-1
CDR3: ASIQGVDNEAF